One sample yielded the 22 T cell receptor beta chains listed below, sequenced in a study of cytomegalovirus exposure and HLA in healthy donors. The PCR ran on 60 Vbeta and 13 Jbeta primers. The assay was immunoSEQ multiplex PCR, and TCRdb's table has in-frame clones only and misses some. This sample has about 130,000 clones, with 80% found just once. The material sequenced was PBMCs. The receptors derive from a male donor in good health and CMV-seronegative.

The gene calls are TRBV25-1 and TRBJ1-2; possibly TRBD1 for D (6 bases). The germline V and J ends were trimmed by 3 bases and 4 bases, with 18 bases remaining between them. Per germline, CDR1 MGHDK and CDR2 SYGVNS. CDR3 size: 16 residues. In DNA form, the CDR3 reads TGTGCCAGCAGTGATATCAACAGGGAAAAAGGCTATGGCTACACCTTC. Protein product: CASSDINREKGYGYTF.

The CDR3 loop is CASSPLTSGGPGDTQYF. Here the CDR3 DNA reads TGCGCCAGCAGCCCGTTGACTAGCGGGGGACCGGGAGATACGCAGTATTTT. This sequence joins TRBV4-3 and TRBJ2-3; the match to TRBD2 covers 12 bases. This CDR3 spans 17 amino acids. The germline V gene has CDR1 LGHNA and CDR2 YSLEER. The V and J ends lost 4 bases and 5 bases, in that order; junction bases with no gene match: 10.

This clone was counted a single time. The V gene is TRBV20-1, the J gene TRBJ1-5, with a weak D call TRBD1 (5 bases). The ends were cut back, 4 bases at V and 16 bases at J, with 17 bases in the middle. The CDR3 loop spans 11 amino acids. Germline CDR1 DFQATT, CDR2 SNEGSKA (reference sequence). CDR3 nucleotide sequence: TGCAGTGCTATCGTGGGGGGGACTTCACATTTT. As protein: CSAIVGGTSHF.

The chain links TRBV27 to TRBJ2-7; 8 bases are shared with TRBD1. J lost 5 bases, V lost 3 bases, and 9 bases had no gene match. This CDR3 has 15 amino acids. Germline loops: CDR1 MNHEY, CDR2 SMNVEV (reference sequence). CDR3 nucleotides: TGTGCCAGCAGTTTCTCCAGGACAGGGCAAAACGAGCAGTACTTC. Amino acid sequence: CASSFSRTGQNEQYF.

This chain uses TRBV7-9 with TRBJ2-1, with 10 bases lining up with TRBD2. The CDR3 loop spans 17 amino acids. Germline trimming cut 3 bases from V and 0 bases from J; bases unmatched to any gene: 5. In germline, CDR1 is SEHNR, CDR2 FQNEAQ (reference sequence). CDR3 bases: TGTGCCAGCAGCTTGAGCGGGAGGGCCAGCTCCTACAATGAGCAGTTCTTC. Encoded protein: CASSLSGRASSYNEQFF.

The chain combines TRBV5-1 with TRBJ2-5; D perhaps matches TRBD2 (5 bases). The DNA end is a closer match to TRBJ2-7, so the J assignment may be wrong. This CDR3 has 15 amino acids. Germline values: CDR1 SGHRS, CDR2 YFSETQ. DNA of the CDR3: TGCGCCAGCAGCTTGGCCGGGGATAGGCGCTACGAGCAGTACTTC. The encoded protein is CASSLAGDRRYEQYF.

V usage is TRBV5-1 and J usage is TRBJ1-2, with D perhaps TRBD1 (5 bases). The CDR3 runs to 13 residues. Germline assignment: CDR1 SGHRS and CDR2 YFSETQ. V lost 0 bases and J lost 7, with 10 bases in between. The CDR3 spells CASSLAGGSGYTF. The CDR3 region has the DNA TGCGCCAGCAGCTTGGCCGGGGGAAGTGGCTACACCTTC.

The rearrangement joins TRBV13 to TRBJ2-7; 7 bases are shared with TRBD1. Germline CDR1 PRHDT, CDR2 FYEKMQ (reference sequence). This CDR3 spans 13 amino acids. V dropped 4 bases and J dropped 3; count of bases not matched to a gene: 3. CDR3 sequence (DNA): TGTGCCAGCAGCTCGGGACAGAACTACGAGCAGTACTTC. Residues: CASSSGQNYEQYF.

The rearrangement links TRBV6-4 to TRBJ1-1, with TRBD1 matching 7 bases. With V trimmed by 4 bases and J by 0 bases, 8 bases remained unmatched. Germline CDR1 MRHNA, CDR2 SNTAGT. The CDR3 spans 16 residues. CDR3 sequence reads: CASSARQGGVNTEAFF. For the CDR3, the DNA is TGTGCCAGCAGTGCCCGACAGGGTGGGGTGAACACTGAAGCTTTCTTT.

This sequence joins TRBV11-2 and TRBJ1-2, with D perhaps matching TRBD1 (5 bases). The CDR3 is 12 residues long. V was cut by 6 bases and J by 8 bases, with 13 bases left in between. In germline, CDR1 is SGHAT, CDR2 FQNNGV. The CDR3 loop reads CASRGAGWGYTF. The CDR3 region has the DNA TGTGCCAGCAGAGGGGCGGGATGGGGCTACACCTTC.

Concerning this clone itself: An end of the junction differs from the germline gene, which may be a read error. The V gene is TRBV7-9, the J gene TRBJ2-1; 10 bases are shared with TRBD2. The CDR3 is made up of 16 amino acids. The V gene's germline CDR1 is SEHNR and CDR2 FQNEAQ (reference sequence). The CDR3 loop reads CSSRTSGMSSYNEQFF. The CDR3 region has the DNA TGTTCCAGTCGGACTAGCGGAATGAGCTCCTACAATGAGCAGTTCTTC.

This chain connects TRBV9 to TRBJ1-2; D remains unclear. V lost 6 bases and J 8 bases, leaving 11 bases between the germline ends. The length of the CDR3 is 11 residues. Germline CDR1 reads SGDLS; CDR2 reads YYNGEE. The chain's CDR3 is CASTSREGYTF. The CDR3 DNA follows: TGTGCCAGCACCTCACGGGAAGGCTACACCTTC.

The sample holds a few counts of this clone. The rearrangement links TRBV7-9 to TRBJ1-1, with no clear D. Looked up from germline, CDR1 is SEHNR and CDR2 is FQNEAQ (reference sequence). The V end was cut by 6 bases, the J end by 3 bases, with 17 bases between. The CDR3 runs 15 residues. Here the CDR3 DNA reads TGTGCCAGCAGTCGCGTGGTGGGGAGAGACACTGAAGCTTTCTTT. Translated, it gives CASSRVVGRDTEAFF. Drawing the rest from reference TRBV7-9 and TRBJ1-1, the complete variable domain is DTGVSQNPRHKITKRGQNVTFRCDPISEHNRLYWYRQTLGQGPEFLTYFQNEAQLEKSRLLSDRFSAERPKGSFSTLEIQRTEQGDSAMYLCASSRVVGRDTEAFFGQGTRLTVV.

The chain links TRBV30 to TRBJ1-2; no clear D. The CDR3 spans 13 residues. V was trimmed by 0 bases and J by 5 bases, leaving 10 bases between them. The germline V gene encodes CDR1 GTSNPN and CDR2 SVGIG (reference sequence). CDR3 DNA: TGTGCCTGGAGTGTATGGGCAGAGTATGGCTACACCTTC. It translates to CAWSVWAEYGYTF.

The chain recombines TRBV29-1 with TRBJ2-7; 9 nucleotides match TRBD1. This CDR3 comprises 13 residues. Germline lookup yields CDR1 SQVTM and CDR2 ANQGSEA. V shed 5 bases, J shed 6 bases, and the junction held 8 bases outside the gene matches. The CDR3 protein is CSVTGTGYLEQYF. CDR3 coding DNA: TGCAGCGTTACCGGGACAGGGTATCTCGAGCAGTACTTC.

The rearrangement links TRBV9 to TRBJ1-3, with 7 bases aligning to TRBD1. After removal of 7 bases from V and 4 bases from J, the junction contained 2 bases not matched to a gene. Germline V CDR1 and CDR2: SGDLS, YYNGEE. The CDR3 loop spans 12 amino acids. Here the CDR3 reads CASGQAGNTIYF. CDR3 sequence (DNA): TGTGCCAGCGGACAGGCGGGAAACACCATATATTTT.

The CDR3 sequence is CASSFRDRSTDTQYF. The CDR3 nucleotides read TGTGCCAGCAGCTTCCGGGACAGAAGCACAGATACGCAGTATTTT. V and J are TRBV7-6 and TRBJ2-3, with 7 bases that match TRBD1. Germline loops: CDR1 SGHVS, CDR2 FNYEAQ. The CDR3 has 15 residues. V lost 3 bases to trimming and J lost 0 bases; unmatched junction nucleotides: 3.

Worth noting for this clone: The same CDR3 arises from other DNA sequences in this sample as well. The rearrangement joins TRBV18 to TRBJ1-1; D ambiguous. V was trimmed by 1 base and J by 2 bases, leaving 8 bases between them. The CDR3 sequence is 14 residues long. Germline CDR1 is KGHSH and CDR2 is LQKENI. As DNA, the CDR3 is TGTGCCAGCTCACCACAGGGAGGAAACACTGAAGCTTTCTTT. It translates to CASSPQGGNTEAFF.

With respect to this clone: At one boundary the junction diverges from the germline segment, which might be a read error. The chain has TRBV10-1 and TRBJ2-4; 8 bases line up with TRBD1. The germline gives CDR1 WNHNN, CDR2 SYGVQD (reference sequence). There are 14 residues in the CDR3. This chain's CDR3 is CASSQGQGANSQYF. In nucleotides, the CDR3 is TGCGCCAGCTCCCAAGGGCAGGGGGCTAACAGTCAGTACTTC.

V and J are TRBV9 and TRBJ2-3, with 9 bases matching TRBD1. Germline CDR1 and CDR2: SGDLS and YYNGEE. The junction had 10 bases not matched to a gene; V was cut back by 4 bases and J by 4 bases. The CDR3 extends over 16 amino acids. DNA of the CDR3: TGTGCCAGCAGCCCCACAGGGGGCCGAGCGGCAGATACGCAGTATTTT. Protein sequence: CASSPTGGRAADTQYF.

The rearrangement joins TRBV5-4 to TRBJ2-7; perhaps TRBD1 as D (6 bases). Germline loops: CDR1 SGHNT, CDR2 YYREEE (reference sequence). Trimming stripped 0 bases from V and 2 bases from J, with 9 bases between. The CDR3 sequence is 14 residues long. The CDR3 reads CASSLGGPTYEQYF. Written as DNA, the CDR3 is TGTGCCAGCAGCTTGGGGGGGCCTACCTACGAGCAGTACTTC.

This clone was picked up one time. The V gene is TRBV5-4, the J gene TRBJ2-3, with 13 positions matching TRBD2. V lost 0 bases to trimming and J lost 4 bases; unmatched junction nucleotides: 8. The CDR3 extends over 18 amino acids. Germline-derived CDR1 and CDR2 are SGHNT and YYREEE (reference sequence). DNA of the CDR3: TGTGCCAGCAGCTTGGGGGGACTAGCGGGGCCGGGGTCAGATACGCAGTATTTT. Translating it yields CASSLGGLAGPGSDTQYF.